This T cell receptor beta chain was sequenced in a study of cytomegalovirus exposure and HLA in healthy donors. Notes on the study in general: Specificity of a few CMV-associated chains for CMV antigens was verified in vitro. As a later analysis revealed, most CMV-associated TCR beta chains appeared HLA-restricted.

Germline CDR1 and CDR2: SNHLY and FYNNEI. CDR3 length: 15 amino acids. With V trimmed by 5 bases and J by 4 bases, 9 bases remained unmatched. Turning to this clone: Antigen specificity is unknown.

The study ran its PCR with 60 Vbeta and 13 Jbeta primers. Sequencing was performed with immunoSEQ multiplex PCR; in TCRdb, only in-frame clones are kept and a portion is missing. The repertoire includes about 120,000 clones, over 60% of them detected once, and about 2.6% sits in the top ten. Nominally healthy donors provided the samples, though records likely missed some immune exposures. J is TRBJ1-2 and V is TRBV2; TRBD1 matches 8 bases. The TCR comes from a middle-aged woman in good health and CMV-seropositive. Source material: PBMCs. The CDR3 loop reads CASSPEGRGPYGYTF. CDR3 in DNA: TGTGCCAGCAGTCCGGAGGGCAGGGGGCCCTATGGCTACACCTTC.